This TCR beta chain came from a study of cytomegalovirus exposure and HLA in healthy donors. Study-wide results and limits: Per published reports, the classifier diagnosed cytomegalovirus status with high specificity and sensitivity.

Trimming took off 6 bases at V and 3 bases at J, with 8 bases between the two ends. Germline CDR1 and CDR2: SNHLY and FYNNEI. The CDR3 extends over 13 amino acids. PCR involved 60 Vbeta and 13 Jbeta primers. TCRdb's table, derived via immunoSEQ multiplex PCR, lists solely in-frame clones and lacks some. The sample consists of some 84,000 clones, 63% of them appearing once. This clone was seen repeatedly, ten times or more. Its antigen is currently unknown. The sample carries other DNA sequences with the same CDR3. The clonotype comes from a woman aged 40 to 50 in good health and CMV-seropositive. What was sequenced was PBMCs. The chain uses TRBV2 and TRBJ2-2; D uncertain. The CDR3 protein is CASSLDYTGELFF. DNA of the CDR3: TGTGCCAGCAGCCTAGATTACACCGGGGAGCTGTTTTTT.